A selection of T cell receptor beta chains follows, all from one sample in a study of neurological immune-mediated disorders. One entry per CDR3 protein results from TCRdb running MiXCR on the 5' RACE reads. The table includes under 75,000 distinct CDR3 sequences, around 5.1% detected once. Sequenced input: PBMCs. The receptors come from a human donor with multiple sclerosis. The donor label of this sample is uncertain. Each CDR3 is given with its conserved first and last residue. A D gene is named only where the DNA matches it firmly. Expanded clones are given a class, and other clones once, few, many or no size at all.

>TRBJ2-1|TRBD2|-|TRBV20-1
TGCAGTGCTAGAGATGGGGGGGGGATTTACAATGAGCAGTTCTTC
CSARDGGGIYNEQFF
>TRBJ1-2|-|many|TRBV11-2
TGTGCCAGCAGCTTAGGGTCGGGAAATGGCTACACCTTC
CASSLGSGNGYTF
>TRBJ1-4|-|many|TRBV4-1
TGCGCCAGCAGCCAAGGCGCGGGGTTTAATGAAAAACTGTTTTTT
CASSQGAGFNEKLFF
>TRBJ1-5|-|-|TRBV6-2/TRBV6-3
TGTGCCAGCAGCGCAGGTTTCAATCAGCCCCAGCATTTT
CASSAGFNQPQHF
>TRBJ2-7|TRBD2|many|TRBV9
TGTGCCAGCAGCCCCCGGACTAGCGGGGGATTCTCCTACGAGCAGTACTTC
CASSPRTSGGFSYEQYF
>TRBJ1-1|-|many|TRBV7-9
TGTGCCAGCAGCTTTGGAAAGGACACTGAAGCTTTCTTT
CASSFGKDTEAFF
>TRBJ1-3|-|-|TRBV5-1
TGCGCCAGCAGGGTGAGCTCTGGAAACACCATATATTTT
CASRVSSGNTIYF
>TRBJ2-7|TRBD1|many|TRBV5-1
TGCGCCAGCAACGGACAGGGTAGCTCCTACGAGCAGTACTTC
CASNGQGSSYEQYF
>TRBJ2-7|-|many|TRBV7-2
TGTGCCAGCAGTTCCACGTGGAACGAGCAGTACTTC
CASSSTWNEQYF
>TRBJ2-2|-|many|TRBV5-1
TGCGCCAGCAGCTTGGCTGATACCGGGGAGCTGTTTTTT
CASSLADTGELFF
>TRBJ2-3|-|-|TRBV20-1
TGCAGTGCTATGGGGAATAAGGAAGCGCAGTATTTT
CSAMGNKEAQYF
>TRBJ2-1|-|many|TRBV10-3
TGTGCCATCGGGAAAGTCGGGGGAAGTTACCAAAATGAGCAGTTCTTC
CAIGKVGGSYQNEQFF
>TRBJ1-4|-|many|TRBV12-3/TRBV12-4
TGTGCCAGCAGTTCCACGGCGATCCCAAAGGCATCCGAAAAACTGTTTTTT
CASSSTAIPKASEKLFF
>TRBJ2-7|TRBD1|many|TRBV18
TGTGCCAGCTCACCATACCAGGGGGCGCGGGAGCAGTACTTC
CASSPYQGAREQYF
>TRBJ2-5|TRBD2|many|TRBV7-2
TGTGCCAGCAGCCCGCGACGTAGCGGGGGTGGAGAGACCCAGTACTTC
CASSPRRSGGGETQYF
>TRBJ2-7|-|many|TRBV20-1
TGCAGTGCTAGAGATGTGGACTACGAGCAGTACTTC
CSARDVDYEQYF
>TRBJ1-2|-|many|TRBV4-1
TGCGCCAGCAGCCCTGGGCTCAGGGCCGACGGAGGCTACACCTTC
CASSPGLRADGGYTF
>TRBJ1-2|TRBD1|-|TRBV19
TGTGCCAGTAGTACCCTCGCCGGGACAGGGGACGGCTTCTATGGCTACACCTTC
CASSTLAGTGDGFYGYTF
>TRBJ1-2|-|many|TRBV27
TGTGCCAGCAGTTTAGGGGGTGGCTATGGCTACACCTTC
CASSLGGGYGYTF
>TRBJ2-3|-|many|TRBV7-9
TGTGCCAGCACCCCCCTGGGGAAAGGGTCAGATACGCAGTATTTT
CASTPLGKGSDTQYF
>TRBJ2-1|TRBD2|many|TRBV14
TGTGCCAGCAGCCAAAGTCGTCTAGCGGGGCCTTGGGAGCAGTTCTTC
CASSQSRLAGPWEQFF
>TRBJ1-1|-|many|TRBV6-1
TGTGCCAGCAGTGAAGGGGGGGGGATTGAAGCTTTCTTT
CASSEGGGIEAFF
>TRBJ2-5|TRBD2|many|TRBV2
TGTGCCAGCAAGCGGGGGCCCCGGGAGACCCAGTACTTC
CASKRGPRETQYF
>TRBJ2-1|-|many|TRBV14
TGTGCCAGCAGCCAAGATGGTGGGCAGGGGTACAATGAGCAGTTCTTC
CASSQDGGQGYNEQFF
>TRBJ1-2|-|many|TRBV20-1
TGCAGTGCTCAGGGGATTCGTGGCTACACCTTC
CSAQGIRGYTF
>TRBJ1-2|TRBD1|many|TRBV20-1
TGCAGTGCTAGAACCTTTTCGCGGGATCGGGACAGGGGTCATTATGGCTACACCTTC
CSARTFSRDRDRGHYGYTF
>TRBJ1-1|-|many|TRBV6-2/TRBV6-3
TGTGCCAGCAGGGGGGTCGACGGGGAGAACACTGAAGCTTTCTTT
CASRGVDGENTEAFF
>TRBJ1-4|-|many|TRBV27
TGTGCCAGCAGTGGAGTCTTCGGACACACTAATGAAAAACTGTTTTTT
CASSGVFGHTNEKLFF
>TRBJ2-3|TRBD2|many|TRBV5-6
TGTGCCAGCAGCTTGCCCAGCGGGGGGGCCCCAGATACGCAGTATTTT
CASSLPSGGAPDTQYF
>TRBJ2-5|-|many|TRBV5-1
TGCGCCAGCAGCTTGGTTACAGGGAAAAAGACCCAGTACTTC
CASSLVTGKKTQYF
>TRBJ2-7|-|many|TRBV5-4
TGTGCCAGCAGACTGGACAGTGGCGAGCAGTACTTC
CASRLDSGEQYF
>TRBJ2-1|TRBD2|many|TRBV5-1
TGCGCCAGCAGCTCACTAGCGGGGGGCCCCAATGAGCAGTTCTTC
CASSSLAGGPNEQFF
>TRBJ2-3|TRBD1|many|TRBV7-8
TGTGCCAGCAGCTTAGCGCCCAGACAGGGTCGTCGGTCAGATACGCAGTATTTT
CASSLAPRQGRRSDTQYF
>TRBJ2-6|-|many|TRBV6-5
TGTGCCAGCAGTTACCAGGGGAGTACCTCTGGGGCCAACGTCCTGACTTTC
CASSYQGSTSGANVLTF
>TRBJ2-3|-|many|TRBV5-1
TGCGCCAGCAGCTTTGGACCCATCCAGTGGGATACGCAGTATTTT
CASSFGPIQWDTQYF
>TRBJ1-2|-|many|TRBV6-5
TGTGCCAGCAGTTACTCGGGGACATACCCTTTTGGCTACACCTTC
CASSYSGTYPFGYTF
>TRBJ2-3|-|many|TRBV10-3
TGTGCCATCAGTGCCCAGGGGCGGACAGATACGCAGTATTTT
CAISAQGRTDTQYF
>TRBJ2-3|-|many|TRBV5-1
TGCGCCAGCAGCGCCTTGGGTAGCGGCACAGATACGCAGTATTTT
CASSALGSGTDTQYF
>TRBJ2-1|TRBD2|many|TRBV27
TGTGCCAGCAGACGGACTAGCGGGGGGTTCTACAATGAGCAGTTCTTC
CASRRTSGGFYNEQFF
>TRBJ2-1|TRBD1|many|TRBV10-3
TGTGCCATCAGTGAAAGGGACAGGGAATTCAATGAGCAGTTCTTC
CAISERDREFNEQFF
>TRBJ1-3|-|many|TRBV21-1
TGTGCCAGCAGCTCTAGGGGGCTTCCAAGCTCTGGAAACACCATATATTTT
CASSSRGLPSSGNTIYF
>TRBJ2-3|TRBD1|-|TRBV2
TGTGCCAGCAGTGACCGCCGCCGGGACAGGGGGTCGACAGATACGCAGTATTTT
CASSDRRRDRGSTDTQYF
>TRBJ2-2|TRBD2|many|TRBV9
TGTGCCAGCAGCGCAGCGGGGGGGGTCACCGGGGAGCTGTTTTTT
CASSAAGGVTGELFF
>TRBJ2-3|-|-|TRBV2
TGTGCCAGCAATCCGGGGACAGATACGCAGTATTTT
CASNPGTDTQYF
>TRBJ1-1|-|many|TRBV29-1
TGCAGCGTTTTACCGACAGCAATGAACACTGAAGCTTTCTTT
CSVLPTAMNTEAFF
>TRBJ1-2|-|many|TRBV3-1
TGTGCCAGCAGCCAAGGACAGGATGGCTACACCTTC
CASSQGQDGYTF
>TRBJ1-1|-|many|TRBV5-1
TGCGCCAGCAGCTATGGACCGGACACTGAAGCTTTCTTT
CASSYGPDTEAFF
>TRBJ1-6|-|many|TRBV12-3/TRBV12-4
TGTGCCAGCAGTTTAGCGCTGAGAAATCCAAATAATTCACCCCTCCACTTT
CASSLALRNPNNSPLHF
>TRBJ2-3|TRBD2|many|TRBV10-2
TGCGCCAGCAGTGAGAGGCGGGGGAGCACAGATACGCAGTATTTT
CASSERRGSTDTQYF
>TRBJ2-1|TRBD2|many|TRBV20-1
TGCAGTGCTAGAGAGGCGGGGGGGCGGACCTACAATGAGCAGTTCTTC
CSAREAGGRTYNEQFF